One TCR beta chain is described in this entry. This specimen belongs to a study of blood T cell repertoires in COVID-19. Study information: T cells, B-cell-depleted T cells, or PBMCs supplied cDNA or gDNA.

CDR1 LGHDT and CDR2 YNNKEL come from the germline V gene (reference sequence). V was pared by 0 bases and J by 8 bases, with 7 bases of the junction left unmatched. CDR3 length equals 15 residues. Libraries were prepared by immunoSEQ multiplex PCR; TCRdb keeps only in-frame clonotypes and omits some of them. This sample carries about 160,000 clones, around four fifths of them seen once, and the ten largest clones take about a fifth. The rearrangement links TRBV3-1 (or the pseudogene TRBV3-2) to TRBJ1-2; TRBD1 matches 9 bases. The receptor's source is a woman older than 75 with acute or convalescent COVID-19. Sample: peripheral blood. The CDR3 is CASSQDRDREGGYTF. In DNA, the CDR3 is TGTGCCAGCAGCCAAGACCGGGACAGGGAAGGAGGCTACACCTTC.